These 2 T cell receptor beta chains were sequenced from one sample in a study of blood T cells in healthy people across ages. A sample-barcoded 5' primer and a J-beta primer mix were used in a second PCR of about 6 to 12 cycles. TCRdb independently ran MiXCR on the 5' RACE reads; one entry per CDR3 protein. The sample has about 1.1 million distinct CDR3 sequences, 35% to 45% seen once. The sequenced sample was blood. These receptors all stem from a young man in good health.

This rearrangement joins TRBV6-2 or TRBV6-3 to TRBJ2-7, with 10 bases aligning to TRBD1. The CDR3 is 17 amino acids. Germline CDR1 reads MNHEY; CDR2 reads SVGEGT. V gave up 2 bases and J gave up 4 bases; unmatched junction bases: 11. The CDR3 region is CASSYPLPGQGKYEQYF. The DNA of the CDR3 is TGTGCCAGCAGTTACCCGTTACCGGGACAGGGGAAGTACGAGCAGTACTTC.

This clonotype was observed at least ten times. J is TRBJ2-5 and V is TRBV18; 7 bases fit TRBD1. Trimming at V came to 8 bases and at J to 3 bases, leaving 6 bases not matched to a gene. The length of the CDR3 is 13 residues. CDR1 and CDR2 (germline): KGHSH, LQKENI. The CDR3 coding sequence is TGTGCCAGCAGTCCTGGGACAGAAGAGACCCAGTACTTC. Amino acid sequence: CASSPGTEETQYF.